This is a list of T cell receptor beta chains from one sample in a study of blood T cell repertoires in COVID-19. Sequenced by immunoSEQ multiplex PCR; TCRdb stores in-frame clones only, minus some. The sample has 150,000 to 200,000 clones, just under 90% seen once. The sequenced sample consisted of peripheral blood. The receptors originated from a woman under 30 who had recovered from COVID-19. CDR3s include the opening cysteine and the closing phenylalanine or tryptophan. A D gene is named only where the DNA matches it firmly. Part of the rows lack a size; the others show once, few, many or a class for expanded clones.

V	D	J	size	DNA	CDR3
TRBV7-9	TRBD1	TRBJ1-2	-	TGTGCCAGCAGGGGGGGACAGAGATTTAACTATGGCTACACCTTC	CASRGGQRFNYGYTF
TRBV14	-	TRBJ1-1	-	TGTGCCAGCAGTGCAGACAGAAACACTGAAGCTTTCTTT	CASSADRNTEAFF
TRBV27	-	TRBJ2-1	once	TGTGCCAGCAGTTTAGGGGGGAGAGGAGGCTACAATGAGCAGTTCTTC	CASSLGGRGGYNEQFF
TRBV7-2	-	TRBJ2-1	-	TGTGCCAGCAGCTTTGGCCTCTACAATGAGCAGTTCTTC	CASSFGLYNEQFF
TRBV6-5	TRBD1	TRBJ2-7	-	TGTGCCAGCAGCCCCGGACAGGGATGGTCCTACGAGCAGTACTTC	CASSPGQGWSYEQYF
TRBV25-1	TRBD1	TRBJ1-2	-	TGTGCCAGCAGTGAATCGGGCAGGGGGCATGGCTACACCTTC	CASSESGRGHGYTF
TRBV3-1/TRBV3-2	-	TRBJ1-4	-	TGTGCCAGCAGCCAAGTCTTGGACAATAATGAAAAACTGTTTTTT	CASSQVLDNNEKLFF
TRBV4-2	TRBD2	TRBJ2-1	-	TGTGCCAGCAGCCAAGTCGTATCTGCGGGAGCGGTAAGTGAGCAGTTCTTC	CASSQVVSAGAVSEQFF
TRBV7-2	-	TRBJ1-3	-	TGTGCCAGCAGCTATACCGGGACATCCTCTGGAAACACCATATATTTT	CASSYTGTSSGNTIYF
TRBV14	TRBD1	TRBJ2-3	-	TGTGCCAGCAGCCCCCGACAGGGTTTATCGACAGATACGCAGTATTTT	CASSPRQGLSTDTQYF
TRBV2	TRBD1	TRBJ1-6	-	TGTGCCAGCAGTAGGGACAGGGTCAATTCACCCCTCCACTTT	CASSRDRVNSPLHF
TRBV5-4	-	TRBJ2-2	-	TGTGCCAGTCTTAGTAGTTACACCGGGGAGCTGTTTTTT	CASLSSYTGELFF
TRBV7-9	TRBD1	TRBJ2-7	-	TGTGCCAGCAACTACGGTGGACAGGGCTACGAGCAGTACTTC	CASNYGGQGYEQYF
TRBV5-1	-	TRBJ1-1	-	TGCGCCAGCAGCTTGGCCGGACTAAGACTAACTGAAGCTTTCTTT	CASSLAGLRLTEAFF
TRBV5-1	-	TRBJ1-3	once	TGCGCCAGCAGCTTGACGCCAGTACAATCTGGAAACACCATATATTTT	CASSLTPVQSGNTIYF
TRBV4-1	-	TRBJ1-5	-	TGCGCCAGCAGCCAAGAAGATTATGGGGTGGGGAGTTCGAGGCAGCCCCAGCATTTT	CASSQEDYGVGSSRQPQHF
TRBV9	TRBD1	TRBJ1-4	-	TGTGCCAGCAGCGTGCCCTCAGGGGGCTGGGCGGAAAAACTGTTTTTT	CASSVPSGGWAEKLFF
TRBV19	TRBD1	TRBJ1-2	once	TGTGCCAGTAGTATGACAGGGGTAGATGGCTACACCTTC	CASSMTGVDGYTF
TRBV29-1	TRBD1	TRBJ1-2	-	TGCAGCTTGGGACAGACAAATGGCTACACCTTC	CSLGQTNGYTF
TRBV19	-	TRBJ2-1	-	TGTGCCAGTGAACATAGCGTGGATGGCAATGAGCAGTTCTTC	CASEHSVDGNEQFF
TRBV3-1/TRBV3-2	TRBD1	TRBJ1-2	-	TGTGCCAGCAGCCAAGATTTCTGGGACAGAAGGGCCTATGGCTACACCTTC	CASSQDFWDRRAYGYTF
TRBV6-2/TRBV6-3	-	TRBJ1-1	-	TGTGCCAGCAGTTACTCGTTCCAAATTGAAGCTTTCTTT	CASSYSFQIEAFF
TRBV19	-	TRBJ1-2	-	TGTGCCAGTAGTACCCAGGGGTCAAGAAACTATGGCTACACCTTC	CASSTQGSRNYGYTF
TRBV7-9	-	TRBJ2-3	-	TGTGCCAGCACCGACCCAACTAGTGATGACACAGATACGCAGTATTTT	CASTDPTSDDTDTQYF
TRBV20-1	-	TRBJ2-1	-	TGCAGTGCTAGTTCCCTAGCTGGGCAGTTCTTC	CSASSLAGQFF
TRBV27	TRBD1	TRBJ1-5	-	TGTGCCAGCAGTTTCACACAGGGGGGGTATCAGCCCCAGCATTTT	CASSFTQGGYQPQHF
TRBV5-6	-	TRBJ2-1	-	TGTGCCAGCAGCTTGGAGTTTCTAGCGTCCTCCTACAATGAGCAGTTCTTC	CASSLEFLASSYNEQFF
TRBV5-6	-	TRBJ1-1	-	TGTGCCAGCAGCTTGACGGGGACTGAAGCTTTCTTT	CASSLTGTEAFF
TRBV14	-	TRBJ2-6	-	TGTGCCAGCAGCCCCATCAGGGCATCTGGGGCCAACGTCCTGACTTTC	CASSPIRASGANVLTF
TRBV24-1	-	TRBJ1-2	-	TGTGCCACCAGTGATTTCCCCGGGGTTGGCTACACCTTC	CATSDFPGVGYTF
TRBV19	-	TRBJ2-2	once	TGTGCCAGTCAGGGCTCCGGGGAGCTGTTTTTT	CASQGSGELFF
TRBV7-9	TRBD1	TRBJ1-2	-	TGTGCCAGCAGCCCGGGACAGGGGGCTCGGGGCTACACCTTC	CASSPGQGARGYTF
TRBV6-1	-	TRBJ1-2	many	TGTGCCAGCAGTGATTCTTCGGCAGGCTATGGCTACACCTTC	CASSDSSAGYGYTF
TRBV4-3	TRBD2	TRBJ2-1	-	TGCGCCAGCAGCCAAGGTTCGGCGGGAGGGTCGGACAATGAGCAGTTCTTC	CASSQGSAGGSDNEQFF
TRBV5-8	-	TRBJ1-4	-	TGTGCCAGCACCCCGGGAGTCGCGACTAATGAAAAACTGTTTTTT	CASTPGVATNEKLFF
TRBV6-5	-	TRBJ2-1	-	TGTGCCAGCAGTTACTCTGGGGCTAACAATGAGCAGTTCTTC	CASSYSGANNEQFF
TRBV11-2	-	TRBJ2-1	-	TGTGCCACCCGCTTTCGCTCCTACAATGAGCAGTTCTTC	CATRFRSYNEQFF
TRBV19	-	TRBJ1-4	-	TGTGCCAGTGAACCCAGGGTGGGTGAAAAACTGTTTTTT	CASEPRVGEKLFF
TRBV7-2	TRBD2	TRBJ2-1	-	TGTGCCAGCAGCCCCGAGAACCTAGCGGACTACAATGAGCAGTTCTTC	CASSPENLADYNEQFF
TRBV5-6	-	TRBJ1-1	-	TGTGCCAGCAGCCTTGACAGAGCGATGAACACTGAAGCTTTCTTT	CASSLDRAMNTEAFF
TRBV19	-	TRBJ2-4	-	TGTGCCAGTAGTTCCGAGACGGCGGGAGCCAAAAACATTCAGTACTTC	CASSSETAGAKNIQYF
TRBV4-3	TRBD1	TRBJ1-2	once	TGCGCCAGCAGCCAAGTGACAGGGGGGCCGGGATTAACCGGCTACACCTTC	CASSQVTGGPGLTGYTF
TRBV4-1	-	TRBJ1-1	-	TGCGCCAGCAGCCAATTCGGGCAGGGGAACACTGAAGCTTTCTTT	CASSQFGQGNTEAFF
TRBV7-9	-	TRBJ2-1	-	TGTGCCTCGGGGTGGTCCTACAATGAGCAGTTCTTC	CASGWSYNEQFF
TRBV3-1/TRBV3-2	-	TRBJ2-2	-	TGTGCCAGCAGCCCGCCCCTACGGGACGGGGAGCTGTTTTTT	CASSPPLRDGELFF
TRBV12-5	-	TRBJ2-1	-	TGTGCTAGTGGTTTTAGTTCAGAGGGGGTGTCCTACAATGAGCAGTTCTTC	CASGFSSEGVSYNEQFF
TRBV7-2	-	TRBJ1-6	-	TGTGCCAGCAGCTTAGTCGATAATTCACCCCTCCACTTT	CASSLVDNSPLHF
TRBV10-3	TRBD1	TRBJ2-2	few	TGTGCCATCAGTTCCGGGACAGAAAACACCGGGGAGCTGTTTTTT	CAISSGTENTGELFF
TRBV5-8	TRBD1	TRBJ1-5	-	TGTGCCAGCAGCTTGGGTCCTGGGACAGGCCTACAGCCCCAGCATTTT	CASSLGPGTGLQPQHF
TRBV7-2	-	TRBJ2-4	-	TGTGCCAGCAGCTTAGTCGGGGGGCGGGTGGACATTCAGTACTTC	CASSLVGGRVDIQYF
TRBV10-3	-	TRBJ1-5	-	TGTGCCATCAGTGAGTCGACGGGTAGGCAGCCCCAGCATTTT	CAISESTGRQPQHF
TRBV4-1	TRBD2	TRBJ2-1	-	TGCGCCAGCAGCCCCCCGGGACTAGTGATCAATGAGCAGTTCTTC	CASSPPGLVINEQFF
TRBV3-1/TRBV3-2	TRBD1	TRBJ2-1	-	TGTGCCAGCAGCCCCTGGGACAGGGGGTCTGTAAATGAGCAGTTCTTC	CASSPWDRGSVNEQFF